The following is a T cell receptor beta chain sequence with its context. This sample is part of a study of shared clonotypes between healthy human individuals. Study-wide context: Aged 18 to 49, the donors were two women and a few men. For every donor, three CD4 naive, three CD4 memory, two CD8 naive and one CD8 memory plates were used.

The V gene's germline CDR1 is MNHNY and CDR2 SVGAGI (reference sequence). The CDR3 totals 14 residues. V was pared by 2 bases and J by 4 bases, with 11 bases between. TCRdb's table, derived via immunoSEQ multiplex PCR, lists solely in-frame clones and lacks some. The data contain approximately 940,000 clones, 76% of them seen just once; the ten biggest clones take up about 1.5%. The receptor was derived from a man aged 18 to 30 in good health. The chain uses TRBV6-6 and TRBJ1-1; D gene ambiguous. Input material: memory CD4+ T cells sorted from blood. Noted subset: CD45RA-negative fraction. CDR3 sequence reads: CASSYRAGSTEAFF. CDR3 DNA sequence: TGTGCCAGCAGTTACCGGGCGGGTAGCACTGAAGCTTTCTTT.